This TCR beta chain appears in the sequencing data of a study of shared clonotypes between healthy human individuals. Running of the assay took place at deep level. TCRdb keeps only in-frame clones here, not all; method: immunoSEQ multiplex PCR. This table has about 530,000 clones, 75% to 80% appearing once. The CDR3 loop spans 16 amino acids. Germline CDR1 and CDR2: MDHEN and SYDVKM. Trimming removed 3 bases from V and 0 bases from J; junction bases left unmatched: 7. The origin of this receptor is a woman between 40 and 55 years old in good health. Some clones in this sample may be carry-over from other donors' samples. The V and J genes are TRBV28 and TRBJ1-2, with 7 bases lining up with TRBD1. The material sequenced was PBMCs. CDR3 in amino acids: CASSFYRDRPNYGYTF. The CDR3 nucleotides read TGTGCCAGCAGTTTTTACCGGGACAGACCTAACTATGGCTACACCTTC.